Listed below are T cell receptor beta chains from one sample, sequenced in a study of T cell responses to AZD1222 COVID-19 vaccine. TCRdb keeps only in-frame clones here, not all; method: immunoSEQ multiplex PCR. In the table there are under 150,000 clones, over 85% of which are singletons. The sequences come from peripheral blood, collected on day 0 of AZD1222 vaccination. The receptors originated from an adult in good health. Both conserved end residues are part of each CDR3. A D gene is named only where the DNA matches it firmly. Only part of the rows carry a size: once, few, many, or a class if the clone is expanded.

TRBJ1-5 | TRBD1 | TRBV7-9 | few | CASSQGQGYSNQPQHF | TGTGCCAGCAGCCAAGGACAGGGTTATAGCAATCAGCCCCAGCATTTT
TRBJ2-5 | - | TRBV5-1 | - | CASSLGSGTLKETQYF | TGCGCCAGCAGCTTGGGTTCGGGAACGCTTAAAGAGACCCAGTACTTC
TRBJ2-1 | TRBD2 | TRBV3-1/TRBV3-2 | - | CASSSWTSGIRYNEQFF | TGTGCCAGCAGCTCCTGGACTAGCGGGATTCGGTACAATGAGCAGTTCTTC
TRBJ1-1 | TRBD1 | TRBV5-1 | - | CASKGQGATTEAFF | TGCGCCAGCAAGGGACAGGGGGCGACCACTGAAGCTTTCTTT
TRBJ2-5 | TRBD2 | TRBV6-2/TRBV6-3 | - | CASSWRSLAGTQETQYF | TGTGCCAGCAGCTGGAGGTCGCTAGCGGGGACCCAAGAGACCCAGTACTTC
TRBJ1-3 | - | TRBV7-8 | - | CASSLVMITGNTIYF | TGTGCCAGCAGCTTAGTGATGATAACAGGAAACACCATATATTTT
TRBJ1-4 | - | TRBV5-1 | - | CASSLAGRVLGRGANEKLFF | TGCGCCAGCAGCTTGGCCGGTCGAGTATTAGGGAGGGGAGCTAATGAAAAACTGTTTTTT
TRBJ1-1 | TRBD1 | TRBV28 | many | CASILNRGNTEAFF | TGTGCCAGCATCTTGAACAGGGGCAACACTGAAGCTTTCTTT
TRBJ1-5 | - | TRBV18 | - | CASSSPNQPQHF | TGTGCCAGCTCATCCCCCAATCAGCCCCAGCATTTT
TRBJ2-3 | - | TRBV5-1 | - | CASSPDSGLRTDTQYF | TGCGCCAGCAGCCCAGACTCGGGACTTCGCACAGATACGCAGTATTTT
TRBJ1-2 | - | TRBV14 | - | CASRDSGGYGYTF | TGTGCCAGCAGAGACTCGGGGGGCTATGGCTACACCTTC
TRBJ1-2 | - | TRBV9 | - | CASSVIGPYGYTF | TGTGCCAGCAGCGTTATCGGTCCCTATGGCTACACCTTC
TRBJ2-5 | TRBD1 | TRBV11-2 | - | CASSATRGRETQYF | TGTGCCAGCAGCGCAACCAGGGGGCGAGAGACCCAGTACTTC
TRBJ1-5 | - | TRBV19 | - | CASSRDTDQPQHF | TGTGCCAGTAGTAGGGACACGGATCAGCCCCAGCATTTT
TRBJ1-4 | TRBD1 | TRBV2 | - | CASRMGQEGEKLFF | TGTGCCAGCAGAATGGGACAGGAGGGGGAAAAACTGTTTTTT
TRBJ2-2 | TRBD1 | TRBV11-3 | - | CASSRRQGGNTGELFF | TGTGCCAGCAGCCGCAGACAGGGGGGGAACACCGGGGAGCTGTTTTTT
TRBJ2-1 | TRBD2 | TRBV5-5 | - | CASSSGLAGGTYNEQFF | TGTGCCAGCAGCTCGGGACTAGCGGGAGGGACCTACAATGAGCAGTTCTTC
TRBJ2-1 | - | TRBV29-1 | few | CSGGQPMDNEQFF | TGCAGCGGGGGGCAGCCCATGGACAATGAGCAGTTCTTC